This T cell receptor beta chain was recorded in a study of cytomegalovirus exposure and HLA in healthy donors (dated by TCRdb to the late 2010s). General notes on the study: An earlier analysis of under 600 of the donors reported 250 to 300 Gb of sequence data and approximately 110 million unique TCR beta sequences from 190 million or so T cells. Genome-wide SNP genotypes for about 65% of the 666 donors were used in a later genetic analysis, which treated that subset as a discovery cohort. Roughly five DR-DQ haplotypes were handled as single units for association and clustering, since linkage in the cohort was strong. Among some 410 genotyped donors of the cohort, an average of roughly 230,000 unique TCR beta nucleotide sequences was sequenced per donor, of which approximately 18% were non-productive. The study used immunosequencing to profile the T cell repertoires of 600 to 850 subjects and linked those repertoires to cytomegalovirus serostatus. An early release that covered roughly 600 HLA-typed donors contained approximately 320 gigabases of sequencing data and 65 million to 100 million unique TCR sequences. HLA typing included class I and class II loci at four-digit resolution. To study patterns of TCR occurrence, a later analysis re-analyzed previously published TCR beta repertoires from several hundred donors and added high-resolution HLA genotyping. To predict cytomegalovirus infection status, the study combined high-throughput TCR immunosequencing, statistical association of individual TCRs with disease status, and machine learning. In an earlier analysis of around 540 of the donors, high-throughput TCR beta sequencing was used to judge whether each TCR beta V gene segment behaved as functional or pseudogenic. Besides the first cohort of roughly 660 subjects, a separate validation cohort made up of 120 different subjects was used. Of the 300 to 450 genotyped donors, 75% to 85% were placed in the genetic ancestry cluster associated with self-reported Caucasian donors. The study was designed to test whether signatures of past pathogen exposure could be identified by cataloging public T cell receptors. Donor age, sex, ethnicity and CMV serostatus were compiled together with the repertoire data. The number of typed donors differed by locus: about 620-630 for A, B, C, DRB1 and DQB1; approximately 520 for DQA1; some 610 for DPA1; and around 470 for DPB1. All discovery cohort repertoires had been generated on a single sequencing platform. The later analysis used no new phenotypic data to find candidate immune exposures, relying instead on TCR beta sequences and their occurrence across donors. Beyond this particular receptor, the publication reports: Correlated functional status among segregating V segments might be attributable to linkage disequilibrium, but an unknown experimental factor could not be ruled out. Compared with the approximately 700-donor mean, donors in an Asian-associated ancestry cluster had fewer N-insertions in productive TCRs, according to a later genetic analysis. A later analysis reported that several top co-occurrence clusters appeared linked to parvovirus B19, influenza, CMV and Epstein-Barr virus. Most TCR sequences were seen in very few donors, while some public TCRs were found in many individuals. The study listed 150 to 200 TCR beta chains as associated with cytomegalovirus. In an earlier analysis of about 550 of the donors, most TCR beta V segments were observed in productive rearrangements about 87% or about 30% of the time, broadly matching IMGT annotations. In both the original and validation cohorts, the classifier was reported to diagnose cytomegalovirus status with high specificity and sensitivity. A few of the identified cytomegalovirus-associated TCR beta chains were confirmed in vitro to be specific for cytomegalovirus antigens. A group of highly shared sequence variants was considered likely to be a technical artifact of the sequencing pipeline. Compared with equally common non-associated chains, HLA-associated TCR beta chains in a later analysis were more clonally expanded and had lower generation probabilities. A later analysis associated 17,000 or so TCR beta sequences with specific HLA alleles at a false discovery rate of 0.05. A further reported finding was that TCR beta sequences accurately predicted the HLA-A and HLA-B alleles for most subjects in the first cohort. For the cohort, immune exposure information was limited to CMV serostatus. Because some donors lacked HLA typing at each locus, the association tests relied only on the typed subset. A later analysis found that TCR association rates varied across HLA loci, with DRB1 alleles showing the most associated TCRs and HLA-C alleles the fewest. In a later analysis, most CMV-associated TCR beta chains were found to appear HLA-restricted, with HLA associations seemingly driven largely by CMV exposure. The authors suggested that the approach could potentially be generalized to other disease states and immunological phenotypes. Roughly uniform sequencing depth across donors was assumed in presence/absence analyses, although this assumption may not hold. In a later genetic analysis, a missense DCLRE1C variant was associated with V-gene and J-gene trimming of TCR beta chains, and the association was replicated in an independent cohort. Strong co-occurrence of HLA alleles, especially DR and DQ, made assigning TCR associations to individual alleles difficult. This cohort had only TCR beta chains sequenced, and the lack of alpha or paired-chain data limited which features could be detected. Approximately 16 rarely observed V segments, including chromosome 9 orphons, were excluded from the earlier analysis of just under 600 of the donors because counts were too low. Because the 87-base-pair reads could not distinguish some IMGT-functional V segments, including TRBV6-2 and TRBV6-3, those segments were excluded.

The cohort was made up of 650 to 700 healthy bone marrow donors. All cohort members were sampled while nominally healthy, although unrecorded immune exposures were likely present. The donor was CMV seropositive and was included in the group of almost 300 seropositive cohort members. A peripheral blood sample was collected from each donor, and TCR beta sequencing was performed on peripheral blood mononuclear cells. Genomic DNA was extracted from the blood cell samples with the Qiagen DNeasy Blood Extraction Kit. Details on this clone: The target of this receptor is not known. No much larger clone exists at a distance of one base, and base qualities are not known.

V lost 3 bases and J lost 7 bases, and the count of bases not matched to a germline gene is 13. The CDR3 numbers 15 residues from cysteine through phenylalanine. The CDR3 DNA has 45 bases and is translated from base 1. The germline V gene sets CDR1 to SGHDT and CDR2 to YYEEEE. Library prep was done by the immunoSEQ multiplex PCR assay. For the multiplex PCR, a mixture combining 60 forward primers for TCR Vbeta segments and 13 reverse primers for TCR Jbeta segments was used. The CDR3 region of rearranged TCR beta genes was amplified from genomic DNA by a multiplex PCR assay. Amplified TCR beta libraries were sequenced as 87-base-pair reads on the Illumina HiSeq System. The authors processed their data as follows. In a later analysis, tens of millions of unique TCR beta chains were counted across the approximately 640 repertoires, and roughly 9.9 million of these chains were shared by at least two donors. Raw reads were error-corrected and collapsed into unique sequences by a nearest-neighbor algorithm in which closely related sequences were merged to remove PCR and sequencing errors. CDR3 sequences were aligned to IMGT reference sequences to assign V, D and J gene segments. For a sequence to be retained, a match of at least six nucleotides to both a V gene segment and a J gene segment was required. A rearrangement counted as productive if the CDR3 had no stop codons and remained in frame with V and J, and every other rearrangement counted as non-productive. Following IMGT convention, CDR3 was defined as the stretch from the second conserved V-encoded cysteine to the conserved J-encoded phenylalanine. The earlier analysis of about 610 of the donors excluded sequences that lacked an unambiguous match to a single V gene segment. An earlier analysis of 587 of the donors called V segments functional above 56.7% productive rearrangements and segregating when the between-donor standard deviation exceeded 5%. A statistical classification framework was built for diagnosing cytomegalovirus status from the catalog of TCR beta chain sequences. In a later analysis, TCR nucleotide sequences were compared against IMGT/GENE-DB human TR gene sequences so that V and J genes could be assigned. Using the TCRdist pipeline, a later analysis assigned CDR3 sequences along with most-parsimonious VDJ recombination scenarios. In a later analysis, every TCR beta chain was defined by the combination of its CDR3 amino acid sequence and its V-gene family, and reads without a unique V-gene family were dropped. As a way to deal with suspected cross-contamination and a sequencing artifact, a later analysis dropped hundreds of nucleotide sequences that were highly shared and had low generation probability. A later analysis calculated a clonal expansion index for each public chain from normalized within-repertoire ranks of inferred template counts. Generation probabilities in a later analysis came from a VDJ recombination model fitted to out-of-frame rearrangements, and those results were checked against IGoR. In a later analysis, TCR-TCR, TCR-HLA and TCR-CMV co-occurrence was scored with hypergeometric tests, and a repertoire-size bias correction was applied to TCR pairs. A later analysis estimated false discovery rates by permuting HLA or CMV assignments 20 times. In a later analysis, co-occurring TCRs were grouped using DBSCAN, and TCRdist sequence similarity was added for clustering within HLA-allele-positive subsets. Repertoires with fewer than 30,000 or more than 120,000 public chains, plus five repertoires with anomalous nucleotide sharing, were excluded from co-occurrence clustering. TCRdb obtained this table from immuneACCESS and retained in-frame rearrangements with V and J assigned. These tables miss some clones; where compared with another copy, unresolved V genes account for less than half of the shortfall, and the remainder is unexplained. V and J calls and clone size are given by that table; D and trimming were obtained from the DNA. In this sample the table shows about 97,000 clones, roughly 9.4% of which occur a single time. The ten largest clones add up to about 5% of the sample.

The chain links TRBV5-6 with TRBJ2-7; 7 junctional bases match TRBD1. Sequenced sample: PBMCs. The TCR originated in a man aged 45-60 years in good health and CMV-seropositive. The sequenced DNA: TGTGCCAGCAGCTCCGGGCCAGGGGGAGCCTTAGAGCAGTACTTC. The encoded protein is CASSSGPGGALEQYF.